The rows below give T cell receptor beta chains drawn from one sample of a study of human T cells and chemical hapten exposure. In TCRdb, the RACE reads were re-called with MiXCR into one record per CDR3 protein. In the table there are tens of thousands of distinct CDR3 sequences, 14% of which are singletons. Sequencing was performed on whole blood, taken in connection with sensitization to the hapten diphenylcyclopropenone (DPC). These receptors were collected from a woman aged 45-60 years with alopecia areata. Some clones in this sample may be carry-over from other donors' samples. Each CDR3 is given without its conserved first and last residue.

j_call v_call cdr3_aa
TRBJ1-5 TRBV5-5 ASSPRNGGNQPQH
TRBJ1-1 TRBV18 ASSLTTGSDTEAF
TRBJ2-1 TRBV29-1 SVVGLEEFTGQF
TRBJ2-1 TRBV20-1 SARTLAGVYNEQF
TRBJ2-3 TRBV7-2 ASRRGEGTSGRDTQY
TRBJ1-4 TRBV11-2 ASSLDEGREKLF
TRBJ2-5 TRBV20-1 SALVQETQY
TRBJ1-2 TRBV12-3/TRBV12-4 ASSPFGGEDYGYT
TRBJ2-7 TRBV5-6 ASSPWTASQQY
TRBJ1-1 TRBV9 ASSGSGSLNTEAF
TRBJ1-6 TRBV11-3 ASSLVQSSYNSPLH
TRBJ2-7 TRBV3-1 ASSHSEGEQY
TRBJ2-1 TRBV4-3 ASSQDTGTSGSNEQF
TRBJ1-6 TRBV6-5 ASSYSEGFNSPLH
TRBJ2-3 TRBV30 AWSVGLQGYTTDTQY
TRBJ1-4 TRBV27 ASSFTDNNEKLF
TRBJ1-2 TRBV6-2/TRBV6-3 ASVKGGNYGYT
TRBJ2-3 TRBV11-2 ASSHPTRTDTQY
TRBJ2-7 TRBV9 ASSGGQIGDEQY
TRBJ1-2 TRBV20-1 SASRTGGNYGYT
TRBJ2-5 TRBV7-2 ASSPGTSRETQY
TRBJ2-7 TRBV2 ASSEARAAYEQY
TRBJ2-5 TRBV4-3 ASSHGGRGSEETQY
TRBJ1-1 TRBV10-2 ASSDPDGVGTEAF
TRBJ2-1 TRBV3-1 ASSPRTSGGYNEQF
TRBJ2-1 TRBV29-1 SVEGDSRSEF
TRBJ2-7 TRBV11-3 ASRSGTGEFYEQY
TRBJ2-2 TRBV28 ASRLRDRDTGELF
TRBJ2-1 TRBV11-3 ASSLDRSLAGGSSEQF
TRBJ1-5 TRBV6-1 ASRRRGTSDQPQH
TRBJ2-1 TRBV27 ASSGMSGLAYEQF